In this sample, the clone carrying this TCR beta chain turned up a few times. This sample is drawn from a study of T cells in Graves' hyperthyroidism and ophthalmopathy. V lost 1 base, J lost 1 base, and 11 bases lay in between. The germline gives CDR1 SGHRS, CDR2 YFSETQ. This CDR3 region has 15 residues. Regions amplified from RNA transcripts were the TCR beta CDR3 regions. HTBI primers were employed in a first-round RT-PCR of the TCR CDR3. TCRdb fed the multiplex PCR reads into MiXCR, producing one record per CDR3 protein. The sample holds fewer than 400,000 distinct CDR3 sequences, around a quarter seen once.

The J gene is TRBJ1-1, the V gene TRBV5-1; D is uncertain. The TCR comes from a man aged 45-65 years with Graves' hyperthyroidism. What was sequenced was blood. The CDR3 DNA reads TGCGCCAGCAGCTTGTTCGGGCCTTCGAACACTGAAGCTTTCTTT. Residues: CASSLFGPSNTEAFF. The full variable domain, completed using reference TRBV5-1 and TRBJ1-1, is KAGVTQTPRYLIKTRGQQVTLSCSPISGHRSVSWYQQTPGQGLQFLFEYFSETQRNKGNFPGRFSGRQFSNSRSEMNVSTLELGDSALYLCASSLFGPSNTEAFFGQGTRLTVV.